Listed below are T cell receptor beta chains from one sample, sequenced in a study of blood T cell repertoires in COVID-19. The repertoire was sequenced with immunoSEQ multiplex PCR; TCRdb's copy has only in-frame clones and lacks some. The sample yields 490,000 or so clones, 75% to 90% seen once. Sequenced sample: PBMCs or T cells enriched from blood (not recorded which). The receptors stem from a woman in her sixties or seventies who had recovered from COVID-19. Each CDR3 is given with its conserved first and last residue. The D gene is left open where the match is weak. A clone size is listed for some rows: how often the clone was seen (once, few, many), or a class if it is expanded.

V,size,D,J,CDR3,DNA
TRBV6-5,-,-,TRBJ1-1,CASVRDTEAFF,TGTGCCAGCGTTCGGGACACTGAAGCTTTCTTT
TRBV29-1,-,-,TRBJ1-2,CSVEVSGTGAGYTF,TGCAGCGTTGAAGTCTCAGGGACGGGAGCTGGCTACACCTTC
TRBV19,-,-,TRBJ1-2,CASKPGRGNYGYTF,TGTGCCAGTAAACCCGGCAGGGGTAACTATGGCTACACCTTC
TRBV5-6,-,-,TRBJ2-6,CASSLDLRISGANVLTF,TGTGCCAGCAGCTTGGACCTGAGGATCTCTGGGGCCAACGTCCTGACTTTC
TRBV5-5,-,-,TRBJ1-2,CASSRTPREGYTF,TGTGCCAGCAGTCGGACCCCCCGGGAGGGCTACACCTTC
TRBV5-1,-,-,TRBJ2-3,CASSSQGGGLDTQYF,TGCGCCAGCAGCTCACAGGGTGGGGGTCTAGATACGCAGTATTTT
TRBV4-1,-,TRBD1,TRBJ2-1,CASSPRQGASSYNEQFF,TGCGCCAGCAGCCCACGACAGGGGGCGAGCTCCTACAATGAGCAGTTCTTC
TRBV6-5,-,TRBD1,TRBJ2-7,CASRTPGQPYEQYF,TGTGCCAGCAGGACACCGGGACAGCCCTACGAGCAGTACTTC
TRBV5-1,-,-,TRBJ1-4,CASSLSPQGGKLFF,TGCGCCAGCAGCTTGTCCCCACAGGGTGGCAAACTGTTTTTT
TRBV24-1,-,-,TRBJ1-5,CATSDNDSSGGGNQPQHF,TGTGCCACCAGTGATAATGATTCGTCCGGAGGAGGTAATCAGCCCCAGCATTTT
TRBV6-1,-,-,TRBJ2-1,CASSEQGMWNEQFF,TGTGCCAGCAGTGAACAGGGGATGTGGAATGAGCAGTTCTTC
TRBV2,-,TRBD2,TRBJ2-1,CASSKRTSVNNEQFF,TGTGCCAGCAGTAAAAGGACTAGCGTGAACAATGAGCAGTTCTTC
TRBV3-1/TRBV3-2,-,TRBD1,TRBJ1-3,CASRPRGTGNTIYF,TGTGCCAGCAGACCCAGGGGGACTGGAAACACCATATATTTT
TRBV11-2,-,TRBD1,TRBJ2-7,CASIPRLTGAGYYEQYF,TGTGCCAGCATCCCCCGGTTGACAGGGGCTGGGTATTACGAGCAGTACTTC
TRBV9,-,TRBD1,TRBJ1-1,CASSNPGQGQYTEAFF,TGTGCCAGCAGCAATCCGGGACAGGGACAATACACTGAAGCTTTCTTT
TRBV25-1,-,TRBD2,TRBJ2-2,CASRPGLAATGELFF,TGTGCCAGCAGACCGGGACTAGCGGCCACCGGGGAGCTGTTTTTT
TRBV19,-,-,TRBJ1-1,CASRSGGLGTEAFF,TGTGCCAGTAGGTCGGGAGGCCTAGGGACTGAAGCTTTCTTT
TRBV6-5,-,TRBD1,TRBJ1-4,CASSTGEVEKLFF,TGTGCCAGCAGTACAGGGGAGGTGGAAAAACTGTTTTTT
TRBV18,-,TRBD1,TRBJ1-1,CASSQGQGRAEAFF,TGTGCCAGCTCACAGGGACAGGGAAGGGCTGAAGCTTTCTTT
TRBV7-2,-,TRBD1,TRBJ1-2,CASSGWTGEAANYGYTF,TGTGCCAGCAGCGGCTGGACAGGTGAAGCGGCTAACTATGGCTACACCTTC
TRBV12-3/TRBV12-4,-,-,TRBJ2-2,CASRHSYTGELFF,TGTGCCAGCAGACACAGCTACACCGGGGAGCTGTTTTTT
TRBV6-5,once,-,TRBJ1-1,CASSYSTYMNTEAFF,TGTGCCAGCAGTTACTCGACATACATGAACACTGAAGCTTTCTTT
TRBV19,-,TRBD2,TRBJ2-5,CASSITSGAQETQYF,TGTGCCAGTAGTATCACTAGCGGGGCGCAAGAGACCCAGTACTTC
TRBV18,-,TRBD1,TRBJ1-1,CASSSLGDSNTEAFF,TGTGCCAGCTCATCCCTGGGGGACAGCAACACTGAAGCTTTCTTT
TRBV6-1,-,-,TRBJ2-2,CASSEKSFFTGELFF,TGTGCCAGCAGTGAAAAATCTTTCTTCACCGGGGAGCTGTTTTTT
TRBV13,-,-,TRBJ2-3,CASSTEGGESDTQYF,TGTGCCAGCAGCACGGAGGGGGGGGAGTCAGATACGCAGTATTTT
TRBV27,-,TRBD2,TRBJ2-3,CASSLVGAGGPDTQYF,TGTGCCAGCAGTTTAGTCGGGGCGGGGGGGCCAGATACGCAGTATTTT
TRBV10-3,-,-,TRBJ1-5,CAISELDQPQHF,TGTGCCATCAGTGAGTTAGATCAGCCCCAGCATTTT
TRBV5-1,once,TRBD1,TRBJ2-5,CASSYTGVEETQYF,TGCGCCAGCAGTTACACAGGGGTCGAAGAGACCCAGTACTTC
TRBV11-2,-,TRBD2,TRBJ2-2,CASSPSGGGTGELFF,TGTGCCAGCAGTCCTAGCGGGGGCGGGACCGGGGAGCTGTTTTTT
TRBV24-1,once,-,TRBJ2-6,CATSDPTGPSGANVLTF,TGTGCCACCAGTGATCCTACAGGGCCCTCTGGGGCCAACGTCCTGACTTTC
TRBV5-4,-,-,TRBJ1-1,CASSQDTEAFF,TGTGCCAGCAGTCAGGACACTGAAGCTTTCTTT
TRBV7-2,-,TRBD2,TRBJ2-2,CASSPTGTTNTGELFF,TGTGCCAGCAGCCCAACCGGGACTACGAACACCGGGGAGCTGTTTTTT
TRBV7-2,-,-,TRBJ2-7,CASSLGRGYEQYF,TGTGCCAGCAGCTTAGGGAGAGGCTACGAGCAGTACTTC
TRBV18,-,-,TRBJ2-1,CASSPSRNNEQFF,TGTGCCAGCTCACCAAGCAGGAACAATGAGCAGTTCTTC
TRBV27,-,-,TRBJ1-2,CASRATDSYGYTF,TGTGCCAGCAGGGCTACGGACTCCTATGGCTACACCTTC
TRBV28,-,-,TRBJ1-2,CASSLVALYGYTF,TGTGCCAGCAGTTTAGTAGCATTATATGGCTACACCTTC
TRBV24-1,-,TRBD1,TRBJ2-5,CATSDSQGAGETQYF,TGTGCCACCAGTGATTCACAGGGGGCTGGGGAGACCCAGTACTTC
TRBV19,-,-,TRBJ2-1,CASTRVGSANNEQFF,TGTGCCAGTACTCGGGTGGGTAGCGCCAACAATGAGCAGTTCTTC
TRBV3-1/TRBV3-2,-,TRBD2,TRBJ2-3,CASSQGASGTDTQYF,TGTGCCAGCAGCCAAGGTGCTAGCGGAACAGATACGCAGTATTTT
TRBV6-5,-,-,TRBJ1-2,CASSKSSLNYGYTF,TGTGCCAGCAGTAAATCGAGCCTTAACTATGGCTACACCTTC
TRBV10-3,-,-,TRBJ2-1,CAIKAQEAGDNEQFF,TGTGCCATCAAGGCCCAGGAGGCAGGGGACAATGAGCAGTTCTTC
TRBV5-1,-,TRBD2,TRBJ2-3,CASSLAGGAPGTDTQYF,TGCGCCAGCAGCTTGGCCGGGGGGGCCCCGGGCACAGATACGCAGTATTTT
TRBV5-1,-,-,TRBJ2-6,CASTLVPAGPSLSGANVLTF,TGCGCCAGCACCCTGGTCCCGGCGGGGCCCTCCCTATCTGGGGCCAACGTCCTGACTTTC
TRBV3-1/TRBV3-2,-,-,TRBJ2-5,CASSYRGPGEAQYF,TGTGCCAGCAGCTACAGGGGTCCGGGGGAGGCCCAGTACTTC
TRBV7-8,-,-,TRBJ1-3,CASSPSFGNTIYF,TGTGCCAGCAGCCCCTCCTTTGGAAACACCATATATTTT
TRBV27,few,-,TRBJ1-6,CASSTSTVGNSPLHF,TGTGCCAGCAGTACCTCGACAGTAGGTAATTCACCCCTCCACTTT
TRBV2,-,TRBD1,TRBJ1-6,CASREGAQMNSPLHF,TGTGCCAGCAGGGAGGGGGCGCAAATGAATTCACCCCTCCACTTT
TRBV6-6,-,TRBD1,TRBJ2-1,CASSPPGQGGEQFF,TGTGCCAGCAGTCCCCCGGGACAGGGTGGGGAGCAGTTCTTC
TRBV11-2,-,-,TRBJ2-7,CASSNQGFEQYF,TGTGCCAGCAGTAATCAGGGGTTCGAGCAGTACTTC
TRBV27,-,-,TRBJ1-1,CASSQRMGRTMNTEAFF,TGTGCCAGCAGTCAACGAATGGGGCGGACCATGAACACTGAAGCTTTCTTT
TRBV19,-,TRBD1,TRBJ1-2,CASSETGAIYGYTF,TGTGCCAGTAGCGAGACAGGGGCTATCTATGGCTACACCTTC
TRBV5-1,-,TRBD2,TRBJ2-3,CASSLGILAGGTTDTQYF,TGCGCCAGCAGCTTGGGCATACTAGCGGGGGGCACCACAGATACGCAGTATTTT